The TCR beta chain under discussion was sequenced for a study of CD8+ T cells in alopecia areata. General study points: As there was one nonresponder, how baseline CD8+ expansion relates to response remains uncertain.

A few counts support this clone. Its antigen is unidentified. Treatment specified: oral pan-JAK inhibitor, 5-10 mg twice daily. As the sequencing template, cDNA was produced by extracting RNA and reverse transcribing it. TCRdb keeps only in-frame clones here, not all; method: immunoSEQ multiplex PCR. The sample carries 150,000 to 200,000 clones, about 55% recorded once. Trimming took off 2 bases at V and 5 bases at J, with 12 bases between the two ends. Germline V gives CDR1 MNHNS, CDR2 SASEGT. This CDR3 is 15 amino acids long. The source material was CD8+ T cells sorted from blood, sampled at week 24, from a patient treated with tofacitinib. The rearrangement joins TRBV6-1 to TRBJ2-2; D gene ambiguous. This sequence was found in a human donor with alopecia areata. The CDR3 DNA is TGTGCCAGCAGTGAACTCCAGGCCGGTACCGGGGAGCTGTTTTTT. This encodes CASSELQAGTGELFF.